This T cell receptor beta chain was obtained from a study of cytomegalovirus exposure and HLA in healthy donors. With regard to this clone: The antigen is not known.

Overall study results and limits: Prior analysis indicated that the majority of TCR beta V segments exhibited productivity approximately 90% or approximately 30% of the time.

The PCR ran on 60 Vbeta and 13 Jbeta primers. The method was immunoSEQ multiplex PCR; TCRdb's version includes in-frame clones alone and lacks a portion of them. This sample has fewer than 150,000 clones, with around 81% found just once. Germline CDR1 LNHDA, CDR2 SQIVND (reference sequence). CDR3 size: 13 residues. Trimming took 6 bases from V and 6 from J; bases not matched to a gene: 4. V usage is TRBV19 and J usage is TRBJ2-4; 8 bases match TRBD1. Sample: PBMCs. This TCR was recovered from a man aged 40-55 years in good health and CMV-seropositive. CDR3 sequence (DNA): TGTGCCAGTAGAGCGGACAGGGTAAACATTCAGTACTTC. Translated: CASRADRVNIQYF. The full variable domain, its missing parts supplied by reference TRBV19 and TRBJ2-4, is DGGITQSPKYLFRKEGQNVTLSCEQNLNHDAMYWYRQDPGQGLRLIYYSQIVNDFQKGDIAEGYSVSREKKESFPLTVTSAQKNPTAFYLCASRADRVNIQYFGAGTRLSVL.